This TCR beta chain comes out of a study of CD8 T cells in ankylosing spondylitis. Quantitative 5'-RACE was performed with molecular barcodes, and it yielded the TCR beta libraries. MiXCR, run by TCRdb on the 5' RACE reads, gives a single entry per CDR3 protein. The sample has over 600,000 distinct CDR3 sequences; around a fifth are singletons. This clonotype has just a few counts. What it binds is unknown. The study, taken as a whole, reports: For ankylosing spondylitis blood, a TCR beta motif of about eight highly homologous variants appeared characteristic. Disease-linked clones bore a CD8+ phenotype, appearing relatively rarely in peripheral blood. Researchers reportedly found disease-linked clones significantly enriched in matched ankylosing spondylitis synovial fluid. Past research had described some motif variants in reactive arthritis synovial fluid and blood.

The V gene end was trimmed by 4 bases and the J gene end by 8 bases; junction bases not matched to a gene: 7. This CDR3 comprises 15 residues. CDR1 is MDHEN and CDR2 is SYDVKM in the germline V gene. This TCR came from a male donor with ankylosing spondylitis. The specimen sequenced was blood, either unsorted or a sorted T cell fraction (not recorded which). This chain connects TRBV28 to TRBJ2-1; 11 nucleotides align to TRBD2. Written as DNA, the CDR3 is TGTGCCAGCAGTTCCCCCGGGACTAGCGGCTATGAGCAGTTCTTC. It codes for CASSSPGTSGYEQFF.